This passage covers 12 T cell receptor beta chains from one sample sequenced in a study of blood T cell repertoires in COVID-19. The repertoire was sequenced with immunoSEQ multiplex PCR; TCRdb's copy has only in-frame clones and lacks some. The table lists about 220,000 clones, 80% of them singletons. Sequenced input: peripheral blood. The receptor source for this set is a human donor in a cohort sampled during active COVID-19.

V is TRBV5-1 and J is TRBJ1-2; TRBD1 might be the D (5 bases). The germline gives CDR1 SGHRS, CDR2 YFSETQ. Trimming pared 0 bases from V and 5 bases from J, leaving 11 bases between. The CDR3 sequence is 14 residues long. In DNA, the CDR3 is TGCGCCAGCAGCTTGGCGGTAACAGGATATGGCTACACCTTC. Translating it yields CASSLAVTGYGYTF.

The chain employs TRBV6-2 or TRBV6-3 and TRBJ2-3, with D possibly being TRBD2 (6 bases). V was shortened by 4 bases and J by 5 bases, with 13 bases between the two germline ends. The CDR3 runs 14 residues. Germline V lookup: CDR1 MNHEY, CDR2 SVGEGT. The chain's CDR3 is CASSSRRGGDTQYF. CDR3 nucleotide sequence: TGTGCCAGCAGTTCCCGGCGGGGAGGAGATACGCAGTATTTT.

The rearrangement uses TRBV24-1 and TRBJ2-2, with TRBD2 matching 7 bases. Germline values: CDR1 KGHDR, CDR2 SFDVKD. The V gene end was trimmed by 8 bases and the J gene end by 3 bases; junction bases not matched to a gene: 8. The CDR3 has 15 residues. CDR3 DNA: TGTGCCACCAAATCGGAGCGGGGAGACACCGGGGAGCTGTTTTTT. This codes for CATKSERGDTGELFF.

This clone was counted a few times. The V gene is TRBV9, the J gene TRBJ2-2, with 9 bases lining up with TRBD1. This CDR3 is built from 15 residues. V trimming: 3 bases; J trimming: 3 bases; junction bases outside the gene matches: 3. Germline CDR1 and CDR2: SGDLS and YYNGEE. As DNA, the CDR3 is TGTGCCAGCAGCGAAGGGACAGGGCACACCGGGGAGCTGTTTTTT. Residues: CASSEGTGHTGELFF.

This clone has only one observation. The chain employs TRBV28 and TRBJ1-1, with D uncertain. The germline V gene has CDR1 MDHEN and CDR2 SYDVKM. Trimming stripped 1 base from V and 0 bases from J, with 3 bases between. The CDR3 has 13 amino acids. The DNA for the CDR3 is TGTGCCAGCAGTTTATTAATGAACACTGAAGCTTTCTTT. Residues: CASSLLMNTEAFF.

This chain uses TRBV5-1 with TRBJ1-2; the match to TRBD1 covers 7 bases. This CDR3 is 13 amino acids long. The ends lost 4 bases at V and 6 bases at J; junction bases unmatched: 6. Germline V gene data show CDR1 as SGHRS and CDR2 as YFSETQ. The CDR3 region is CASSQSTGDGYTF. CDR3 coding DNA: TGCGCCAGCAGCCAAAGTACAGGGGATGGCTACACCTTC.

The chain recombines TRBV28 with TRBJ2-2; 8 positions match TRBD2. This CDR3 has 16 residues. CDR1 is MDHEN and CDR2 is SYDVKM in the germline V gene. Unmatched junction bases numbered 11, after V lost 4 bases and J lost 7 bases. As DNA, the CDR3 is TGTGCCAGCAGTTCCGGAAGGTTTCTAGCGGGCGGGGAGCTGTTTTTT. Its translation is CASSSGRFLAGGELFF. Filled out from reference TRBV28 and TRBJ2-2, the complete variable domain reads DVKVTQSSRYLVKRTGEKVFLECVQDMDHENMFWYRQDPGLGLRLIYFSYDVKMKEKGDIPEGYSVSREKKERFSLILESASTNQTSMYLCASSSGRFLAGGELFFGEGSRLTVL.

This clone was counted only a few times. CDR3 region: CASSIRDGTSTDTQYF. DNA for the CDR3: TGTGCCAGTAGTATCCGAGACGGGACTAGCACAGATACGCAGTATTTT. The chain combines TRBV19 with TRBJ2-3; tentatively, D is TRBD2 (6 bases). The CDR3 covers 16 residues. Germline loops: CDR1 LNHDA, CDR2 SQIVND (reference sequence). Trimming cost V 3 bases and J 0 bases, with 13 bases left between them.

The chain links TRBV19 to TRBJ1-5; D gene uncertain. This CDR3 contains 14 residues. Germline V gives CDR1 LNHDA, CDR2 SQIVND (reference sequence). V gave up 1 base and J gave up 4 bases, with 8 bases separating them. CDR3 amino acids: CASSIVGGNQPQHF. For the CDR3, the DNA is TGTGCCAGTAGTATAGTGGGAGGAAATCAGCCCCAGCATTTT. Full variable domain (rest looked up from reference TRBV19 and TRBJ1-5): DGGITQSPKYLFRKEGQNVTLSCEQNLNHDAMYWYRQDPGQGLRLIYYSQIVNDFQKGDIAEGYSVSREKKESFPLTVTSAQKNPTAFYLCASSIVGGNQPQHFGDGTRLSIL.

This clone was recorded only once. The genes are TRBV3-1 (or the pseudogene TRBV3-2) and TRBJ2-3, with 8 bases matching TRBD2. The CDR3 is 17 residues long. Germline V CDR1 and CDR2: LGHDT, YNNKEL (reference sequence). Unmatched junction bases numbered 5, after V lost 0 bases and J lost 0 bases. CDR3 coding DNA: TGTGCCAGCAGCCAAGACCCTAGCGGGTCTAGCACAGATACGCAGTATTTT. Its translation is CASSQDPSGSSTDTQYF.

This chain uses TRBV7-2 with TRBJ2-6, with TRBD1 matching over 12 bases. Germline V gives CDR1 SGHTA, CDR2 FQGNSA. Unmatched junction bases numbered 3, after V lost 0 bases and J lost 3 bases. The CDR3 totals 18 residues. CDR3 in amino acids: CASSLAGQGAFGANVLTF. Written as DNA, the CDR3 is TGTGCCAGCAGCTTAGCGGGACAGGGGGCGTTTGGGGCCAACGTCCTGACTTTC.

This sequence joins TRBV4-1 and TRBJ2-3; no reliable D call. This CDR3 is built from 13 residues. V lost 1 base to trimming and J lost 9 bases, with 11 bases between them. Germline V gives CDR1 MGHRA, CDR2 YSYEKL. The CDR3 spells CASSQVRSGTQYF. CDR3 bases: TGCGCCAGCAGCCAAGTTAGGTCAGGCACGCAGTATTTT.